Here is one TCR beta chain with its context. These data come from a study of cytomegalovirus exposure and HLA in healthy donors. CDR1 SEHNR and CDR2 FQNEAQ come from the germline V gene (reference sequence). J lost 5 bases, V lost 1 base, and 9 bases had no gene match. The CDR3 is made up of 16 amino acids. Primers for the PCR totalled 60 Vbeta and 13 Jbeta. The method was immunoSEQ multiplex PCR; TCRdb's version includes in-frame clones alone and lacks a portion of them. The table includes some 150,000 clones, roughly 85% detected once. The chain combines TRBV7-9 with TRBJ2-7, with TRBD1 identical over 9 bases. Sequencing was performed on PBMCs. The receptor comes from a middle-aged man in good health and CMV-seronegative. CDR3 bases: TGTGCCAGCAGCTTAGGTGGGACAGGGATGGGGAACGAGCAGTACTTC. Translated: CASSLGGTGMGNEQYF.